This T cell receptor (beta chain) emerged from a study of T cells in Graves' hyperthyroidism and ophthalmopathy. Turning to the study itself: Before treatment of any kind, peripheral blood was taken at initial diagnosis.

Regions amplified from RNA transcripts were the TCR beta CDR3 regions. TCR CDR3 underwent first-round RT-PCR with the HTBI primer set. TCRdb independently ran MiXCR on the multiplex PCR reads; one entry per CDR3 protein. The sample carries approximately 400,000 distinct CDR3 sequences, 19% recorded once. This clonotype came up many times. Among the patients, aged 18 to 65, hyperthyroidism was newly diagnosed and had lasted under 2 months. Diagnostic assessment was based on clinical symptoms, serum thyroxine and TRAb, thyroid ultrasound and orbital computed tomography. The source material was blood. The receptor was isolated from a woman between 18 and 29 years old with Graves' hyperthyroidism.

The CDR3 sequence is CATRVALLNYGYTF. DNA of the CDR3: TGTGCCACCCGGGTCGCGCTGCTAAACTATGGCTACACCTTC. The chain recombines TRBV28 with TRBJ1-2; D remains unclear. This CDR3 has 14 amino acids. Germline loops: CDR1 MDHEN, CDR2 SYDVKM. V lost 10 bases, J lost 2 bases, and 17 bases lay in between.